One T cell receptor (beta chain) is described in this entry. Molecular barcoding with unique molecular identifiers was used for the TCRbeta library. Each CDR3 protein gets one entry after TCRdb re-called the PCR reads with MiXCR. This sample carries about 640,000 distinct CDR3 sequences, 10% to 15% of them seen once, and the ten largest clones take about 2%. This record belongs to a study of T-cell reconstitution after alpha-beta-depleted transplantation in children. Sample: PBMCs, mostly from graft donor cells, taken 360 days after TCRalphabeta/CD19-depleted stem cell transplant. This clonotype originated in a male patient younger than 18 who had a stem cell transplant for acute myeloid leukemia, so the T cells may come from the graft donor.

As DNA, the CDR3 is TGCAGTGCTCACCAAACGCCGGGACAGACCTCTAACTATGGCTACACCTTC. Protein sequence: CSAHQTPGQTSNYGYTF. The chain uses TRBV20-1 and TRBJ1-2, with 7 bases that match TRBD1. The CDR3 is 17 residues long. Germline values: CDR1 DFQATT, CDR2 SNEGSKA (reference sequence). V was clipped by 5 bases and J by 0 bases; unmatched bases: 15.